Listed below are T cell receptor beta chains from one sample, sequenced in a study of patients and donors after allogeneic stem cell transplantation. Via MiXCR, TCRdb re-called the RT-PCR reads, giving one row per CDR3 protein. The data show about a million distinct CDR3 sequences, about a sixth seen once. Sequencing was carried out using blood, either unsorted or a sorted T cell fraction (not recorded which). Receptor source: a human donor who was either an allogeneic HSCT recipient or a stem cell or donor lymphocyte infusion donor (not recorded which). It is not recorded whose cells these are; they may come from a transplant donor. CDR3s include the opening cysteine and the closing phenylalanine or tryptophan.

>TRBJ1-1|TRBV12-3/TRBV12-4
CASGYPAGYRVWDTEAFF
>TRBJ1-4|TRBV6-5
CASSYSQSGQQLFF
>TRBJ2-7|TRBV6-1
CASGVIQDGSGQYF
>TRBJ1-4|TRBV12-3/TRBV12-4
CASSSSGVNEKLFF
>TRBJ2-1|TRBV7-9
CASRVGGGWYNEQFF
>TRBJ1-3|TRBV7-2
CASSSRGRNTIYF
>TRBJ2-2|TRBV6-1
CASSERPLPSPGELFF
>TRBJ1-5|TRBV20-1
CSARRGVGSNQPQHF
>TRBJ2-1|TRBV12-3/TRBV12-4
CASSGWTEYNEQFF
>TRBJ2-1|TRBV10-3
CAIQTSGGPSSYNEQFF
>TRBJ1-5|TRBV15
CATSDSWNAEPQHF
>TRBJ2-5|TRBV20-1
CSAMEGVRTQYF
>TRBJ1-2|TRBV15
CATSRVVSLEGYTF
>TRBJ1-4|TRBV4-3
CASSQDSTTNEKLFF
>TRBJ2-3|TRBV2
CASSLDKSTDTQYF
>TRBJ1-3|TRBV12-3/TRBV12-4
CASSPDYQTVSGNTIYF
>TRBJ2-3|TRBV9
CASNDLTDTQYF
>TRBJ2-3|TRBV15
CATSRERGITDTQYF
>TRBJ2-3|TRBV5-1
CASSFRQGGDTQYF
>TRBJ2-3|TRBV9
CASSTKGRENPDTQYF
>TRBJ2-7|TRBV4-2
CASSQDLNTGTGLYEQYF
>TRBJ2-1|TRBV7-8
CASSPGTSGGTYNEQFF
>TRBJ1-3|TRBV5-1
CASSSGDYRYSGNTIYF
>TRBJ1-6|TRBV12-3/TRBV12-4
CASSPPAGATRGSPLHF
>TRBJ2-2|TRBV2
CASKRENAGELFF
>TRBJ1-2|TRBV10-3
CAIRLTGGNYGYTF
>TRBJ2-1|TRBV4-3
CASSQAWPRASNEQFF
>TRBJ2-5|TRBV7-2
CASSFGLDMETQYF
>TRBJ1-6|TRBV7-9
CASSPDSAISPLHF
>TRBJ2-7|TRBV3-1
CASSPKLAGAVEQYF
>TRBJ1-1|TRBV7-9
CASSFRREAKVTEAFF
>TRBJ2-1|TRBV7-9
CASSLATGPSTPNEQFF
>TRBJ2-2|TRBV25-1
CASSETTGRNTGELFF
>TRBJ2-7|TRBV20-1
CSASGSYFNYEQYF
>TRBJ2-3|TRBV30
CAWKRLRAGRNTDTQYF
>TRBJ1-2|TRBV12-3/TRBV12-4
CASRRDRSLYGYTF
>TRBJ2-1|TRBV6-2/TRBV6-3
CASSYIIAAYNEQFF
>TRBJ1-1|TRBV21-1
CASSKESTEAFF
>TRBJ1-1|TRBV12-3/TRBV12-4
CASSSLRTGPEAFF
>TRBJ2-1|TRBV15
CATSRDSRDWAYYNEQFF
>TRBJ2-2|TRBV6-1
CASRGAGNTGELFF
>TRBJ1-6|TRBV6-1
CASRTVYNSPLHF
>TRBJ2-7|TRBV10-3
CAISGLADTYEQYF
>TRBJ2-7|TRBV27
CASSLKGTSSYEQYF
>TRBJ1-2|TRBV9
CASSVGGGLYGYTF
>TRBJ2-4|TRBV3-1
CASSQEGRAVSNIQYF
>TRBJ2-1|TRBV5-1
CASSSGRTYNEQFF
>TRBJ2-7|TRBV30
CAWSIPGTSRSYEQYF
>TRBJ2-5|TRBV5-1
CASSSGKTQYF
>TRBJ1-2|TRBV12-3/TRBV12-4
CASSLALGQATF
>TRBJ1-1|TRBV18
CASSGSGGPEAFF
>TRBJ2-5|TRBV20-1
CSALTRQETQYF
>TRBJ2-2|TRBV9
CASSVTGGNTGELFF